This TCR beta chain was captured in a study of cytomegalovirus exposure and HLA in healthy donors. Overall study results and limits: It was found in a later analysis that first-cohort TCR clusters tended to co-occur in the approximately 130 validation repertoires.

After removal of 5 bases from V and 7 bases from J, the junction contained 8 bases not matched to a gene. The CDR3 is made up of 15 amino acids. Germline loops: CDR1 LNHNV, CDR2 YYDKDF (reference sequence). Comment on this clone: Its target is unknown.

Some clones are missing from TCRdb's copy, which holds only in-frame ones; the method was immunoSEQ multiplex PCR. The sample yields about 120,000 clones, 85% to 90% seen once. The donors were part of the validation cohort of fewer than 150 subjects. That cohort was separate from the first cohort, which comprised 670 or so subjects. The chain has TRBV15 and TRBJ2-1, with TRBD2 matching over 10 bases. This clonotype was obtained from a woman in her 30s in good health and CMV-seronegative. Sample: PBMCs. CDR3 in amino acids: CATSDTSGAINEQFF. The CDR3 DNA reads as TGTGCCACCAGCGATACTAGCGGGGCTATTAATGAGCAGTTCTTC.